This T cell receptor beta chain was identified in a study of OX40 agonist ivuxolimab in advanced cancers. Data came from immunoSEQ multiplex PCR; TCRdb stores just in-frame clones and leaves some out. The top ten hold approximately 2% of the sample, which has 66,000 or so clones, around 90% seen once. The germline V and J ends were trimmed by 5 bases and 7 bases, with 12 bases remaining between them. Germline V gives CDR1 SNHLY, CDR2 FYNNEI. The CDR3 runs to 13 residues. This clone turned up a few times. The sample here was CD4+ or CD8+ T cells sorted from blood, taken in a trial of the OX40 agonist ivuxolimab. This chain connects TRBV2 to TRBJ1-5; D may be TRBD1 (6 bases). The receptor was isolated from an adult with an advanced solid tumor such as melanoma, head and neck, liver or kidney cancer. This chain's CDR3 is CASSYRVVQPQHF. In DNA, the CDR3 is TGTGCCAGCAGTTACAGGGTTGTACAGCCCCAGCATTTT.